A single sample is the source of the 13 T cell receptor beta chains below, sequenced in a study of blood T cell repertoires in COVID-19. Clones were read by immunoSEQ multiplex PCR, and TCRdb kept only the in-frame ones, dropping some. The sample has fewer than 250,000 clones; 83% are singletons. Input material: PBMCs or T cells enriched from blood (not recorded which). All receptors come from a woman aged 40 to 50 who had been exposed to COVID-19.

The chain joins TRBV5-1 to TRBJ1-1, with 9 positions matching TRBD1. The CDR3 spans 12 residues. Germline-derived CDR1 and CDR2 are SGHRS and YFSETQ. Trimming cost V 7 bases and J 5 bases; bases outside gene matches: 3. In DNA, the CDR3 is TGCGCCAGCCGGACAGGGGAGACTGAAGCTTTCTTT. This gives the protein CASRTGETEAFF. Based on the CDR3 plus reference TRBV5-1 and TRBJ1-1, the full variable domain is KAGVTQTPRYLIKTRGQQVTLSCSPISGHRSVSWYQQTPGQGLQFLFEYFSETQRNKGNFPGRFSGRQFSNSRSEMNVSTLELGDSALYLCASRTGETEAFFGQGTRLTVV.

The chain has TRBV5-1 and TRBJ2-1; TRBD1 agrees at 8 bases. V gave up 5 bases and J gave up 2 bases; unmatched junction bases: 6. From germline, CDR1 is SGHRS and CDR2 YFSETQ. This CDR3 spans 15 amino acids. CDR3 nucleotide sequence: TGCGCCAGCAGGTCACAGGGGGTCACCTACAATGAGCAGTTCTTC. This sequence encodes CASRSQGVTYNEQFF.

The chain uses TRBV7-6 and TRBJ2-7; tentatively, D is TRBD1 (5 bases). From germline, CDR1 is SGHVS and CDR2 FNYEAQ. Trimming removed 0 bases from V and 2 bases from J, with 17 bases in between. There are 17 residues in the CDR3. CDR3: CASSLATDRRFPYEQYF. The DNA for the CDR3 is TGTGCCAGCAGCTTAGCGACAGACAGAAGATTCCCCTACGAGCAGTACTTC. Combining the CDR3 with reference TRBV7-6 and TRBJ2-7 gives the whole variable domain GAGVSQSPRYKVTKRGQDVALRCDPISGHVSLYWYRQALGQGPEFLTYFNYEAQQDKSGLPNDRFSAERPEGSISTLTIQRTEQRDSAMYRCASSLATDRRFPYEQYFGPGTRLTVT.

This chain connects TRBV27 to TRBJ2-7, with 9 bases matching TRBD1. CDR1 and CDR2 from the germline V gene are MNHEY and SMNVEV (reference sequence). CDR3 length equals 15 residues. The J segment lost 4 bases and the V segment lost 5 bases, leaving 9 bases of the junction unmatched. In nucleotides, the CDR3 is TGTGCCAGCAGTCCATACGGGACAGGGTCGTACGAGCAGTACTTC. Amino acids: CASSPYGTGSYEQYF.

This chain links TRBV7-9 with TRBJ2-7, with a possible D match to TRBD1 (6 bases). The CDR3 contains 15 residues. V lost 5 bases to trimming and J lost 0 bases, with 14 bases between them. Germline V gene data show CDR1 as SEHNR and CDR2 as FQNEAQ (reference sequence). The CDR3 sequence is CASSETGQSSYEQYF. Written as DNA, the CDR3 is TGTGCCAGCAGCGAAACTGGACAGTCCTCCTACGAGCAGTACTTC. Full variable domain (rest looked up from reference TRBV7-9 and TRBJ2-7): DTGVSQNPRHKITKRGQNVTFRCDPISEHNRLYWYRQTLGQGPEFLTYFQNEAQLEKSRLLSDRFSAERPKGSFSTLEIQRTEQGDSAMYLCASSETGQSSYEQYFGPGTRLTVT.

This clone occurred a few times. The chain employs TRBV28 and TRBJ2-2; 8 positions match TRBD2. This CDR3 has 17 residues. J was trimmed by 9 bases and V by 7 bases; bases with no gene match: 19. Per germline, CDR1 MDHEN and CDR2 SYDVKM. CDR3 nucleotides: TGTGCCAGCACCCCTCGCCCGGAAGTAGCGGGGTTAAGGGAGCTGTTTTTT. Its translation: CASTPRPEVAGLRELFF.

This CDR3 is CASSGVGRRSGANVLTF. The CDR3 DNA is TGTGCCAGCAGCGGCGTTGGGCGACGCTCTGGGGCCAACGTCCTGACTTTC. The rearrangement uses TRBV5-6 and TRBJ2-6, with no clear D. The CDR3 sequence is 17 residues long. Germline V CDR1 and CDR2: SGHDT, YYEEEE. Trimming took 4 bases from V and 0 from J, leaving 14 bases between them.

The genes are TRBV10-3 and TRBJ1-5, with a weak D call TRBD1 (5 bases). The CDR3 is made up of 14 amino acids. Trimming took 2 bases from V and 7 from J, leaving 12 bases between them. Germline CDR1 ENHRY, CDR2 SYGVKD. CDR3 amino acids: CAISEDQWGQPQHF. CDR3 bases: TGTGCCATCAGTGAGGATCAGTGGGGCCAGCCCCAGCATTTT.

This clone was seen only once. The genes are TRBV3-1 (or the pseudogene TRBV3-2) and TRBJ2-5, with a weak D call TRBD2 (5 bases). V lost 2 bases to trimming and J lost 5 bases, with 15 bases between them. Looked up from germline, CDR1 is LGHDT and CDR2 is YNNKEL (reference sequence). The CDR3 length is 15 residues. DNA of the CDR3: TGTGCCAGCAGCCAAAACCCGGACTTTCGGGAGACCCAGTACTTC. It specifies CASSQNPDFRETQYF.

The chain is built from TRBV29-1 and TRBJ2-3; 10 bases fit TRBD2. Unmatched junction bases numbered 5, after V lost 4 bases and J lost 1 base. Per the germline V gene, CDR1 is SQVTM and CDR2 is ANQGSEA. CDR3 length: 15 residues. CDR3 nucleotide sequence: TGCAGCGTTGGAGTCCTAGCGGGGGGCACAGATACGCAGTATTTT. Its translation is CSVGVLAGGTDTQYF.

The chain is built from TRBV3-1 (or the pseudogene TRBV3-2) and TRBJ2-3; weak D call: TRBD2 (6 bases). Germline CDR1 reads LGHDT; CDR2 reads YNNKEL (reference sequence). Between the trimmed V and J ends, which lost 6 bases and 0 bases, there was a span of 13 bases. The CDR3 sequence is 15 residues long. CDR3 nucleotides: TGTGCCAGCAGGGGGGAGGCTTATAGCACAGATACGCAGTATTTT. This gives the protein CASRGEAYSTDTQYF.

The J gene is TRBJ2-7, the V gene TRBV4-1; D gene unclear. V lost 0 bases, J lost 4 bases, and 13 bases lay in between. The length of the CDR3 is 15 residues. CDR1 MGHRA and CDR2 YSYEKL come from the germline V gene. The CDR3 region is CASSQEDNRRYEQYF. CDR3 sequence (DNA): TGCGCCAGCAGCCAAGAGGATAACAGACGATACGAGCAGTACTTC.

In its sample, this clone was seen once. V is TRBV15 and J is TRBJ1-5, with TRBD1 matching over 7 bases. CDR3 length: 13 residues. The V and J ends lost 3 bases and 4 bases, in that order; junction bases with no gene match: 0. Germline CDR1 is LNHNV and CDR2 is YYDKDF (reference sequence). CDR3 nucleotides: TGTGCCACCAGCAGCAGGGGGAATCAGCCCCAGCATTTT. Translation: CATSSRGNQPQHF.